This TCR beta chain was sequenced for a study of early T cells in non-severe SARS-CoV-2 infection (dated by TCRdb to 2020 to 2023). General notes on the study: TCR sequencing used bulk RNA from unsorted whole blood, so alpha and beta chains could not be paired. Beyond this particular receptor, the publication reports: VDJdb matching was skewed toward anti-spike CD8 responses and likely underestimated virus-specific expansions, missing private and CD4 specificities.

The CDR3 runs 11 residues from the cysteine to the phenylalanine. The CDR3 DNA has 33 bases and is translated from base 1. The CDR1 and CDR2 encoded by the germline V gene are SQVTM and ANQGSEA. V sheds 1 base and J sheds 7 bases, leaving 5 bases between their ends. Library construction relied on 5' RACE. The sequencing machine was a NextSeq 500. Unique molecular identifiers were attached to individual cDNA molecules in the TCR library protocol so that sequencing error and PCR bias could be corrected. Sequencing covered both TCR alpha and beta chains, and within each sample the abundances of alpha and beta sequences were tightly co-correlated. Per the authors' processing: Decombinator V4 was used to annotate the V gene, J gene and CDR3 of the TCR sequences. TCRs were defined as expanded if a significant change between any two time points was detected under a Poisson model with p below 0.0001. TCR abundances were normalised to the total number of TCRs sequenced in each sample and reported as counts per million. TRAV1-2 paired with TRAJ12, TRAJ20 or TRAJ33 defined MAIT TCRs, while TRAV10 paired with TRAJ18 defined iNKT TCRs. VDJdb, accessed on 1 November 2021, was searched for TCRs annotated for CMV, EBV and SARS-CoV-2, and TCRs annotated for more than one antigen were excluded. TCRdb redid the processing of the public reads, applying fastp at Q25 and MiXCR, and retained in-frame beta chains. Here each entry gathers all rows of one CDR3 protein and keeps the most common genes and DNA. The V and J calls, along with clone size, are taken from TCRdb and not from the paper's own processing. The sample table holds roughly 20,000 distinct CDR3 sequences, of which approximately 5.4% were seen once. The top ten clones comprise 5.5% to 8% of the sample.

In its sample, this clonotype was seen many times. Its antigen is not yet known. Base qualities were left out, and no much larger clone turns up one base away. This was a case-control study nested in a cohort of healthcare workers in London, UK, who had nasopharyngeal swab PCR tests and blood samples taken every week. Between 23 and 31 March 2020, the week of the UK lockdown, healthcare workers were enrolled and then followed up weekly for as long as 16 weeks. Sequencing was carried out using whole blood. The clonotype was recovered from an adult who was a healthcare worker with PCR-confirmed SARS-CoV-2 infection or an uninfected control (not recorded which). The chain was built from TRBV29-1 and TRBJ2-1, with the D gene uncertain. For the CDR3, the sequence is CSVEGSNEQFF. The sequence in DNA is TGCAGCGTTGAAGGGTCGAATGAGCAGTTCTTC.